This entry lists 28 T cell receptor beta chains sequenced from one sample in a study of blood T cell repertoires in COVID-19. The repertoire was sequenced with immunoSEQ multiplex PCR; TCRdb's copy has only in-frame clones and lacks some. The sample comprises roughly 120,000 clones, roughly 88% of which are singletons, and around 5% rests with the top ten. Material for sequencing was peripheral blood. The receptors were gathered from a human donor in a cohort sampled during active COVID-19.

V is TRBV7-8 and J is TRBJ1-2; weak D call: TRBD1 (5 bases). The CDR3 spans 14 residues. Trimming took off 1 base at V and 0 bases at J, with 6 bases between the two ends. CDR1 and CDR2 from the germline V gene are SGHVS and FQNEAQ. The CDR3 loop is CASSLDRTNYGYTF. Here the CDR3 DNA reads TGTGCCAGCAGCTTAGACAGGACTAACTATGGCTACACCTTC.

J is TRBJ2-4 and V is TRBV4-1, with D perhaps matching TRBD1 (7 bases). Per germline, CDR1 MGHRA and CDR2 YSYEKL. This CDR3 region has 22 residues. The V gene lost 0 bases and the J gene lost 1 base, with 28 bases spanning the gap. The chain's CDR3 is CASSQDGAGGPYAGGAKNIQYF. CDR3 in DNA: TGCGCCAGCAGCCAAGATGGGGCAGGGGGACCCTACGCCGGAGGGGCCAAAAACATTCAGTACTTC.

A single count supports this clone. The V call is TRBV19, the J call TRBJ1-4, with D tentatively TRBD1 (5 bases). V gave up 4 bases and J gave up 2 bases, with 11 bases separating them. The CDR3 is 15 amino acids. The V gene's germline CDR1 is LNHDA and CDR2 SQIVND (reference sequence). CDR3: CASSTRQITNEKLFF. The CDR3 DNA sequence: TGTGCCAGTAGTACACGACAGATTACTAATGAAAAACTGTTTTTT.

The chain is built from TRBV5-1 and TRBJ2-7; unclear D gene. The ends were cut back, 2 bases at V and 7 bases at J, with 13 bases in the middle. CDR3 length: 13 residues. Germline-derived CDR1 and CDR2 are SGHRS and YFSETQ. This CDR3 reads CASSLDPSGEQYF. Written as DNA, the CDR3 is TGCGCCAGCAGCTTAGACCCTAGTGGGGAGCAGTACTTC.

V is TRBV18 and J is TRBJ1-5, with 7 bases matching TRBD1. V gave up 2 bases and J gave up 0 bases; unmatched junction bases: 1. This CDR3 spans 15 amino acids. CDR1 and CDR2 (germline): KGHSH, LQKENI. CDR3 residues: CASSPEGASNQPQHF. CDR3 sequence (DNA): TGTGCCAGCTCACCAGAGGGGGCTAGCAATCAGCCCCAGCATTTT.

The CDR3: CASSSIIFQRSGPSYNEQFF. The CDR3 nucleotides are TGTGCCAGCAGTTCCATAATCTTTCAGCGGAGCGGTCCCTCCTACAATGAGCAGTTCTTC. The V gene is TRBV27, the J gene TRBJ2-1; perhaps TRBD2 as D (5 bases). V dropped 4 bases and J dropped 0 bases, with 25 bases sitting between them. Germline assignment: CDR1 MNHEY and CDR2 SMNVEV (reference sequence). The CDR3 spans 20 residues.

This clone has more than one count but fewer than ten. The chain combines TRBV29-1 with TRBJ2-7; 11 bases are a match to TRBD2. Germline V gives CDR1 SQVTM, CDR2 ANQGSEA. CDR3 size: 14 residues. V was clipped by 5 bases and J by 3 bases; unmatched bases: 6. CDR3 sequence: CSVILAGDIYEQYF. CDR3 nucleotides: TGCAGCGTTATACTAGCGGGAGACATCTACGAGCAGTACTTC.

This chain connects TRBV27 to TRBJ2-2; D is ambiguous. The CDR3 covers 12 residues. CDR1 and CDR2 from the germline V gene are MNHEY and SMNVEV (reference sequence). Trimming removed 9 bases at V and 7 bases at J, with 12 bases between. CDR3 loop: CARSPGHGELFF. The CDR3 DNA follows: TGTGCCAGGAGCCCGGGTCACGGGGAGCTGTTTTTT.

This rearrangement joins TRBV6-5 to TRBJ1-5; D gene ambiguous. CDR3 length: 13 amino acids. Trimming removed 5 bases from V and 3 bases from J, with 8 bases in between. Germline V gene sequence: CDR1 MNHEY, CDR2 SVGAGI. Here the CDR3 reads CASSPRPNQPQHF. The DNA for the CDR3 is TGTGCCAGCAGTCCGCGTCCCAATCAGCCCCAGCATTTT.

This chain links TRBV7-3 with TRBJ2-1; TRBD2 aligns across 11 bases. This CDR3 contains 15 residues. The germline V gene encodes CDR1 SGHTA and CDR2 FQGTGA. With V trimmed by 2 bases and J by 7 bases, 4 bases remained unmatched. This chain's CDR3 is CASSLWSSGRNEQFF. In nucleotides, the CDR3 is TGTGCCAGCAGCTTATGGTCTAGCGGGAGGAATGAGCAGTTCTTC.

V and J are TRBV13 and TRBJ2-1; 10 bases agree with TRBD1. The germline gives CDR1 PRHDT, CDR2 FYEKMQ (reference sequence). The CDR3 is 15 amino acids. V lost 5 bases to trimming and J lost 2 bases; unmatched junction nucleotides: 3. This CDR3 reads CASSEDRGAYNEQFF. CDR3 bases: TGTGCCAGCAGCGAGGACAGGGGGGCCTACAATGAGCAGTTCTTC.

This clone was counted many times. The chain employs TRBV6-5 and TRBJ2-7; 9 bases map to TRBD2. Losses at the gene ends were 5 bases for V and 3 bases for J; bases not matched to a gene: 8. The CDR3 runs to 15 residues. Germline values: CDR1 MNHEY, CDR2 SVGAGI. In DNA, the CDR3 is TGTGCCAGCAGTCCGACTAGCGGACAGTACTACGAGCAGTACTTC. The encoded protein is CASSPTSGQYYEQYF.

The count of this clone is one. The rearrangement links TRBV5-1 to TRBJ2-5, with TRBD1 matching 8 bases. V was pared by 5 bases and J by 5 bases, with 8 bases of the junction left unmatched. This CDR3 is built from 14 residues. Looked up from germline, CDR1 is SGHRS and CDR2 is YFSETQ. CDR3 amino acids: CASRTQGATETQYF. The CDR3, as DNA: TGCGCCAGCAGAACTCAGGGGGCGACCGAGACCCAGTACTTC. Supplemented by reference TRBV5-1 and TRBJ2-5, the full variable domain reads KAGVTQTPRYLIKTRGQQVTLSCSPISGHRSVSWYQQTPGQGLQFLFEYFSETQRNKGNFPGRFSGRQFSNSRSEMNVSTLELGDSALYLCASRTQGATETQYFGPGTRLLVL.

The V gene is TRBV7-9, the J gene TRBJ2-1, with 7 bases identical to TRBD2. V gave up 6 bases and J gave up 10 bases; unmatched junction bases: 6. The germline V gene encodes CDR1 SEHNR and CDR2 FQNEAQ (reference sequence). The CDR3 is 12 residues long. CDR3 amino acids: CASSPRLAEQFF. The CDR3 DNA reads as TGTGCCAGCAGTCCCCGACTAGCAGAGCAGTTCTTC.

The J gene is TRBJ1-5, the V gene TRBV19; 10 bases map to TRBD1. The CDR3 has 17 residues. Per germline, CDR1 LNHDA and CDR2 SQIVND (reference sequence). The trim removed 4 bases at V and 7 bases at J, leaving 13 bases unmatched. The CDR3 region has the DNA TGTGCCAGTAGTACTCCCCCCGGGACAGGGGACAAACAGCCCCAGCATTTT. Protein sequence: CASSTPPGTGDKQPQHF.

The CDR3 loop reads CASSLGQANNSPLHF. CDR3 nucleotide sequence: TGTGCCAGCTCACTAGGACAGGCGAATAATTCACCCCTCCACTTT. V is TRBV18 and J is TRBJ1-6, with 7 bases matching TRBD1. Germline CDR1 and CDR2: KGHSH and LQKENI. V lost 4 bases and J lost 5; bases outside the gene matches: 5. The CDR3 covers 15 residues.

The gene calls are TRBV7-9 and TRBJ2-3, with unresolved D. Germline loops: CDR1 SEHNR, CDR2 FQNEAQ (reference sequence). V was pared by 5 bases and J by 2 bases, with 17 bases between. The CDR3 covers 16 residues. CDR3 sequence reads: CASSTTPRSYTDTQYF. CDR3 nucleotides: TGTGCCAGCAGCACGACCCCGAGGTCCTACACAGATACGCAGTATTTT.

V gene TRBV5-1 combines with J gene TRBJ2-7; weak D call: TRBD2 (5 bases). This CDR3 has 15 amino acids. V was cut by 3 bases and J by 7 bases, with 20 bases left in between. The germline V gene has CDR1 SGHRS and CDR2 YFSETQ. The CDR3 DNA follows: TGCGCCAGCAGCTCCATCGACCAACCCTCGGGAGAGCAGTACTTC. Amino acids: CASSSIDQPSGEQYF.

This chain uses TRBV30 with TRBJ1-5; tentatively, D is TRBD1 (5 bases). From germline, CDR1 is GTSNPN and CDR2 SVGIG (reference sequence). Trimming cost V 3 bases and J 3 bases, with 9 bases left between them. This CDR3 is 13 amino acids long. CDR3 region: CAWSGTFNQPQHF. The DNA for the CDR3 is TGTGCCTGGAGCGGGACTTTCAATCAGCCCCAGCATTTT.

The sample holds a few counts of this clone. The chain uses TRBV10-1 and TRBJ2-7, with a weak D call TRBD2 (5 bases). Germline CDR1 is WNHNN and CDR2 is SYGVQD (reference sequence). V lost 6 bases and J lost 6, with 18 bases in between. The CDR3 runs 14 residues. The CDR3 DNA is TGCGCCAGCAGGTTATCCGAGGGAAGCCCCGAGCAGTACTTC. It is translated as CASRLSEGSPEQYF.

This chain uses TRBV30 with TRBJ2-3; D is unclear. The V gene lost 2 bases and the J gene lost 4 bases, with 10 bases spanning the gap. CDR1 GTSNPN and CDR2 SVGIG come from the germline V gene (reference sequence). The CDR3 consists of 13 residues. CDR3 protein: CAWSLLGPDTQYF. CDR3 nucleotide sequence: TGTGCCTGGAGTCTTCTTGGGCCAGATACGCAGTATTTT.

This clone was counted once. The rearrangement links TRBV2 to TRBJ1-1; 7 bases fit TRBD1. In germline, CDR1 is SNHLY, CDR2 FYNNEI. The CDR3 has 16 residues. V was clipped by 3 bases and J by 10 bases; unmatched bases: 17. CDR3 in DNA: TGTGCCAGCAGTGACACCCCGCTAATGAGGGGGCACGGAGCTTTCTTT. Translation gives CASSDTPLMRGHGAFF.

The chain is built from TRBV2 and TRBJ2-5; 7 bases agree with TRBD1. The CDR3 covers 13 residues. From germline, CDR1 is SNHLY and CDR2 FYNNEI. V shed 6 bases and J 4 bases; nucleotides not matched to a gene: 5. Here the CDR3 DNA reads TGTGCCAGCAGAACAGGGGTGGGAGAGACCCAGTACTTC. Translated: CASRTGVGETQYF.

This clone occurred once. The rearrangement uses TRBV27 and TRBJ1-5, with D perhaps TRBD1 (6 bases). Trimming took 4 bases from V and 4 from J, leaving 20 bases between them. CDR1 is MNHEY and CDR2 is SMNVEV in the germline V gene (reference sequence). CDR3 size: 17 residues. The CDR3 nucleotides read TGTGCCAGCAGTTCACGACCCTTCAGGGGAGGGAATCAGCCCCAGCATTTT. It specifies CASSSRPFRGGNQPQHF.

The sample holds a few counts of this clone. V usage is TRBV6-6 and J usage is TRBJ1-1, with 11 bases fitting TRBD1. Germline lookup yields CDR1 MNHNY and CDR2 SVGAGI (reference sequence). The J segment lost 5 bases and the V segment lost 5 bases, leaving 4 bases of the junction unmatched. This CDR3 is built from 14 residues. The CDR3 DNA reads TGTGCCAGCAGTGGGACAGGGGGTCGGACTGAAGCTTTCTTT. Translation: CASSGTGGRTEAFF.

This clone came up a few times. The chain combines TRBV9 with TRBJ1-1; TRBD1 matches at 8 bases. This CDR3 spans 14 amino acids. The J segment lost 6 bases and the V segment lost 3 bases, leaving 7 bases of the junction unmatched. Germline CDR1 and CDR2: SGDLS and YYNGEE. CDR3 bases: TGTGCCAGCAGCGCAGGGGGCGTATCCGCTGAAGCTTTCTTT. Translated: CASSAGGVSAEAFF. Full variable domain (rest looked up from reference TRBV9 and TRBJ1-1): DSGVTQTPKHLITATGQRVTLRCSPRSGDLSVYWYQQSLDQGLQFLIQYYNGEERAKGNILERFSAQQFPDLHSELNLSSLELGDSALYFCASSAGGVSAEAFFGQGTRLTVV.

The V and J genes are TRBV9 and TRBJ2-1; 10 bases fit TRBD2. CDR1 and CDR2 from the germline V gene are SGDLS and YYNGEE. The CDR3 runs to 15 residues. Trimming removed 3 bases from V and 5 bases from J; junction bases left unmatched: 5. The CDR3 region has the DNA TGTGCCAGCAGCGGGGGACTAGCGCGGAACAATGAGCAGTTCTTC. It translates to CASSGGLARNNEQFF.

This clone has at least ten counts. The genes are TRBV3-1 (or the pseudogene TRBV3-2) and TRBJ1-2; D gene ambiguous. CDR1 and CDR2 from the germline V gene are LGHDT and YNNKEL (reference sequence). The germline V and J ends were trimmed by 2 bases and 9 bases, with 10 bases remaining between them. This CDR3 comprises 12 residues. Here the CDR3 DNA reads TGTGCCAGCAGCCAATTTAGTTCGAGCTACACCTTC. Translated, it gives CASSQFSSSYTF.